What follows are 9 T cell receptor beta chains derived from one specimen sequenced in a study of blood T cell repertoires in COVID-19. Sequenced by immunoSEQ multiplex PCR; TCRdb stores in-frame clones only, minus some. This sample carries approximately 300,000 clones, approximately 81% of them seen once, and the ten largest clones take about 1.9%. The sample was PBMCs or T cells enriched from blood (not recorded which). These receptors were obtained from a woman in her 30s who had been exposed to COVID-19.

CDR3 sequence reads: CAWSSRTGFINTEAFF. CDR3 DNA: TGTGCCTGGAGTTCCCGGACAGGGTTCATCAACACTGAAGCTTTCTTT. This chain connects TRBV30 to TRBJ1-1, with 8 positions matching TRBD1. With 2 bases clipped from V and 2 bases from J, the junction kept 10 bases outside the gene matches. CDR3 size: 16 residues. Per the germline V gene, CDR1 is GTSNPN and CDR2 is SVGIG (reference sequence).

This clone was seen ten or more times. Additional DNA sequences in this sample encode the identical CDR3. This CDR3 reads CASSPRRQNTEAFF. CDR3 sequence (DNA): TGTGCCAGCAGCCCAAGGAGGCAGAACACTGAAGCTTTCTTT. The rearrangement uses TRBV9 and TRBJ1-1; D unresolved. Trimming cost V 4 bases and J 1 base, with 11 bases left between them. CDR1 is SGDLS, CDR2 YYNGEE, per germline. The CDR3 covers 14 residues.

This clone has just a few counts. This chain uses TRBV7-9 with TRBJ1-4; possibly TRBD1 for D (6 bases). The CDR3 runs to 15 residues. Germline CDR1 reads SEHNR; CDR2 reads FQNEAQ (reference sequence). V lost 6 bases to trimming and J lost 0 bases, with 11 bases between them. As DNA, the CDR3 is TGTGCCAGCAGACTAGGGGGGGCAACTAATGAAAAACTGTTTTTT. This codes for CASRLGGATNEKLFF.

This chain links TRBV6-4 with TRBJ1-1, with D unresolved. Germline CDR1 and CDR2: MRHNA and SNTAGT. CDR3 length equals 15 residues. The germline V and J ends were trimmed by 2 bases and 5 bases, with 15 bases remaining between them. The CDR3, as DNA: TGTGCCAGCAGTGACGGCCACAGATCACCTACTGAAGCTTTCTTT. Protein product: CASSDGHRSPTEAFF.

The rearrangement joins TRBV4-3 to TRBJ1-2, with D possibly being TRBD1 (6 bases). The CDR3 consists of 16 residues. V shed 0 bases and J shed 5 bases, with 16 bases lying between them. The germline V gene has CDR1 LGHNA and CDR2 YSLEER. As DNA, the CDR3 is TGCGCCAGCAGCCAAGATGGATCCGGGGGGGCATATGGCTACACCTTC. It is translated as CASSQDGSGGAYGYTF.

The rearrangement links TRBV5-1 to TRBJ1-2; TRBD1 agrees at 7 bases. The V gene's germline CDR1 is SGHRS and CDR2 YFSETQ. There are 15 residues in the CDR3. The J segment lost 7 bases and the V segment lost 0 bases, leaving 9 bases of the junction unmatched. CDR3 coding DNA: TGCGCCAGCAGCTTGGCAACCGGGACAGCTCGTGGCTACACCTTC. Its protein product is CASSLATGTARGYTF.

V gene TRBV11-1 combines with J gene TRBJ1-3, with D unresolved. V was pared by 1 base and J by 0 bases, with 7 bases between. This CDR3 region has 15 residues. Germline assignment: CDR1 SGHAT and CDR2 FQDESV (reference sequence). CDR3 residues: CASSLETGSGNTIYF. The CDR3 region has the DNA TGTGCCAGCAGCTTAGAGACGGGCTCTGGAAACACCATATATTTT.

This chain uses TRBV28 with TRBJ1-2; 9 positions agree with TRBD1. Looked up from germline, CDR1 is MDHEN and CDR2 is SYDVKM. The CDR3 extends over 15 amino acids. Trimming took 7 bases from V and 3 from J; bases not matched to a gene: 9. CDR3 sequence (DNA): TGTGCCAGCAAAAACCAACAGGGGGCGGACTATGGCTACACCTTC. It specifies CASKNQQGADYGYTF.

The chain is built from TRBV27 and TRBJ1-6; D may be TRBD1 (5 bases). The germline gives CDR1 MNHEY, CDR2 SMNVEV (reference sequence). V lost 1 base, J lost 5 bases, and 12 bases lay in between. This CDR3 is 16 amino acids long. The CDR3 reads CASSLLGPRNNSPLHF. The CDR3 nucleotides are TGTGCCAGCAGTTTATTGGGGCCCCGAAATAATTCACCCCTCCACTTT.